The TCR beta chain under discussion was sequenced for a study of response to subunit inactivated influenza vaccine. Overall study results and limits: Authors proposed each seasonal influenza vaccination draws in few new T cells.

Germline CDR1 and CDR2: MDHEN and SYDVKM. Trimming pared 3 bases from V and 5 bases from J, leaving 8 bases between. The CDR3 length is 13 residues. As to this clonotype: Its antigen is not known.

TCRdb re-called the RT-PCR reads with MiXCR, one entry per CDR3 protein. This sample has 650,000 to 700,000 distinct CDR3 sequences; 15% to 17% occur once, and the top ten carry about 9.9%. The starting material was PBMCs from blood, obtained 11 to 12 days after vaccination. V gene TRBV28 combines with J gene TRBJ2-1; no clear D gene. This TCR was recovered from a man aged 50-59 years who received an inactivated influenza vaccine. CDR3 protein: CASSLGNNNEQFF. In DNA form, the CDR3 reads TGTGCCAGCAGTTTGGGGAACAACAATGAGCAGTTCTTC. Using reference TRBV28 and TRBJ2-1 for the parts outside the CDR3, the full variable domain is DVKVTQSSRYLVKRTGEKVFLECVQDMDHENMFWYRQDPGLGLRLIYFSYDVKMKEKGDIPEGYSVSREKKERFSLILESASTNQTSMYLCASSLGNNNEQFFGPGTRLTVL.